This T cell receptor (beta chain) was sequenced in a study of shared clonotypes between healthy human individuals. Several immunoSEQ 96-well plates shared each subset's DNA, each plate a replicate. The data were produced by immunoSEQ multiplex PCR, yet TCRdb's version contains in-frame clones alone and is incomplete. The table records 2 million to 2.5 million clones, under 95% of them present only once. Per germline, CDR1 SGHRS and CDR2 YFSETQ. CDR3 length: 15 amino acids. The V end was cut by 0 bases, the J end by 10 bases, with 19 bases between. The sequence came from a man aged 18 to 29 in good health. Some clones in this sample may be carry-over from other donors' samples. The chain links TRBV5-1 to TRBJ2-5, with D tentatively TRBD1 (6 bases). Input material: naive CD4+ T cells from PBMCs. Subset reported: CD45RA+ positively selected. CDR3 bases: TGCGCCAGCAGCTTGGTATCCCACAGGGAAGGAGACCAGTACTTC. Translated: CASSLVSHREGDQYF. Full variable domain (rest looked up from reference TRBV5-1 and TRBJ2-5): KAGVTQTPRYLIKTRGQQVTLSCSPISGHRSVSWYQQTPGQGLQFLFEYFSETQRNKGNFPGRFSGRQFSNSRSEMNVSTLELGDSALYLCASSLVSHREGDQYFGPGTRLLVL.